The present entry profiles one T cell receptor beta chain with its context. These data belong to a study of blood T cell repertoires in COVID-19. Study information: The samples span acute and convalescent COVID-19 from the United States, Italy and Spain. T cells, B-cell-depleted T cells, or PBMCs provided the cDNA or gDNA that served as material.

Original data processing: Nucleated cell counts were estimated from reference gene primer amplification. Profiled with immunoSEQ multiplex PCR; TCRdb holds only in-frame clones, not every one. The V and J calls and the clone size are those of that table, but D and trimming were determined from the DNA. The sample shows 35,000 to 40,000 clones, roughly 89% of them seen only once. The germline V gene encodes CDR1 GTSNPN and CDR2 SVGIG (reference sequence). CDR3 length: 14 residues. Trimming removed 0 bases at V and 9 bases at J, with 14 bases between. The chain joins TRBV30 to TRBJ2-2, with a possible D match to TRBD2 (6 bases). The source material was peripheral blood. The clonotype comes from a man between 60 and 70 years old with active or convalescent COVID-19. CDR3 nucleotides: TGTGCCTGGAGTGTCATGGCCGGGAGTCGGGAGCTGTTTTTT. It is translated as CAWSVMAGSRELFF.